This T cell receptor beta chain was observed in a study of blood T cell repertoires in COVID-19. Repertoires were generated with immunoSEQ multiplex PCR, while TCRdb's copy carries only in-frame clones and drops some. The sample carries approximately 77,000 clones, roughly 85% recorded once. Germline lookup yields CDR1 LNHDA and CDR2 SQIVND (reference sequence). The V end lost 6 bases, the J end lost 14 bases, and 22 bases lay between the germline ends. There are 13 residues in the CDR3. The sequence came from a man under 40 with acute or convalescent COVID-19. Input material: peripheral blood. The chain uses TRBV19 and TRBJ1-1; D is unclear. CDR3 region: CASRTGVSEGYFF. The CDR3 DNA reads TGTGCCAGTAGGACTGGGGTCAGCGAGGGATACTTCTTT.